Listed below are T cell receptor beta chains from one sample, sequenced in a study of T cell responses to AZD1222 COVID-19 vaccine. Using immunoSEQ multiplex PCR, the repertoire was profiled, and TCRdb retains in-frame clones only, with some absent. This table holds about 120,000 clones, around 88% found once. This material consisted of peripheral blood, taken on day 0 of AZD1222 vaccination. The receptors stem from an adult in good health. CDR3s leave out the opening cysteine and the closing phenylalanine or tryptophan. Each record gives: CDR3 length, V gene, clone size, CDR3 protein. The size entry is marked missing in some rows and otherwise reads once, few, many or a size class.

length: 13
V: TRBV30
size: NA
CDR3: AWNSGPQGNYGYT

length: 11
V: TRBV7-9
size: NA
CDR3: ASSLALYNEQF

length: 13
V: TRBV11-2
size: NA
CDR3: ASSTSGGAWVEQF

length: 15
V: TRBV3-1/TRBV3-2
size: NA
CDR3: ASSQVLNDRYNSPLH

length: 12
V: TRBV28
size: NA
CDR3: ASSRPGQGYGYT

length: 12
V: TRBV5-1
size: once
CDR3: ASKKGRGTDTQY

length: 10
V: TRBV29-1
size: NA
CDR3: SVEVIADEQF

length: 13
V: TRBV6-2/TRBV6-3
size: NA
CDR3: ASSYDSLYNSPLH

length: 12
V: TRBV7-9
size: once
CDR3: ASSPPSLWYEQF

length: 11
V: TRBV19
size: NA
CDR3: ASGRALDIGYT

length: 16
V: TRBV7-3
size: few
CDR3: ASSLTASGGGSTDTQY

length: 10
V: TRBV2
size: NA
CDR3: ASREDAREQY

length: 11
V: TRBV10-1
size: NA
CDR3: ASRAGTGLGYT

length: 14
V: TRBV19
size: NA
CDR3: ASSSGTVLAKNIQY

length: 9
V: TRBV7-9
size: many
CDR3: ASGQGNTIY

length: 15
V: TRBV6-1
size: NA
CDR3: ASSEHRGRRDSYEQY

length: 12
V: TRBV7-8
size: few
CDR3: ASSLYRGDYGYT

length: 11
V: TRBV3-1/TRBV3-2
size: NA
CDR3: ASSQTSYNEQF

length: 12
V: TRBV5-6
size: few
CDR3: ASSLTSSGNTIY

length: 12
V: TRBV24-1
size: NA
CDR3: ATSDAGGRNEQF

length: 13
V: TRBV7-8
size: NA
CDR3: ASSLEGKGGGEQY

length: 14
V: TRBV24-1
size: NA
CDR3: ATSDSSSGKADTQY

length: 10
V: TRBV7-9
size: few
CDR3: ASSLTGDEQY

length: 14
V: TRBV20-1
size: NA
CDR3: SGIDAGSPLRNEQF

length: 15
V: TRBV2
size: NA
CDR3: ASRDGLAATSYNEQF

length: 13
V: TRBV5-6
size: once
CDR3: ASSLGPTVPQPQH

length: 12
V: TRBV11-2
size: once
CDR3: ASSFWGRQETQY

length: 12
V: TRBV7-8
size: NA
CDR3: ASSFPGQGNTIY

length: 11
V: TRBV19
size: NA
CDR3: ASNPQRGTEAF

length: 16
V: TRBV6-2/TRBV6-3
size: NA
CDR3: ASSYSPRQVEANEKLF

length: 11
V: TRBV7-8
size: NA
CDR3: ASHGSGLYEQY

length: 14
V: TRBV7-3
size: NA
CDR3: ASSLGGGTGENIQY

length: 15
V: TRBV27
size: NA
CDR3: ASSLSLTPGRITEAF

length: 14
V: TRBV5-5
size: few
CDR3: ASRLTGLSPGNTIY

length: 9
V: TRBV3-1/TRBV3-2
size: NA
CDR3: ASSQSNEAF

length: 13
V: TRBV18
size: once
CDR3: ASSRGQMNNEKLF

length: 13
V: TRBV6-5
size: NA
CDR3: ATYTRTGVTGELF

length: 14
V: TRBV7-9
size: NA
CDR3: ASSPTPGQESYEQY

length: 11
V: TRBV5-4
size: NA
CDR3: ASTPRGGAGYT

length: 12
V: TRBV18
size: NA
CDR3: ASSPRVQETEAF

length: 10
V: TRBV28
size: few
CDR3: ASRGAPGGYT

length: 13
V: TRBV7-9
size: NA
CDR3: ASSLGAGRDSPLH

length: 11
V: TRBV7-9
size: NA
CDR3: ASSSTGNTEAF

length: 14
V: TRBV25-1
size: NA
CDR3: ASRKTAGTGNTEAF

length: 13
V: TRBV19
size: NA
CDR3: ASSWEAGGAYEQY

length: 17
V: TRBV7-2
size: NA
CDR3: ASSLESGRGRPGANVLT

length: 13
V: TRBV5-1
size: NA
CDR3: ASSLSRDGDETQY

length: 11
V: TRBV28
size: NA
CDR3: ASRQGSGNTIY